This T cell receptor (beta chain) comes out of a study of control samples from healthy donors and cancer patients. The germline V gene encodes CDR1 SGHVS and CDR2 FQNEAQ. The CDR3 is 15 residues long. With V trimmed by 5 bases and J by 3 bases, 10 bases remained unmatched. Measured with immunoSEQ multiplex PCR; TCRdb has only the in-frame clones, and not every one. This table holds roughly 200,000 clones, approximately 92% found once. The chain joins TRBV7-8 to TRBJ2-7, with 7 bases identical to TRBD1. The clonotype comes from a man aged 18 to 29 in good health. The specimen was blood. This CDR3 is CASSIQGSRDYEQYF. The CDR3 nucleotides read TGTGCCAGCAGCATACAGGGGTCGCGCGACTACGAGCAGTACTTC.